This T cell receptor (beta chain) was captured in a study of cytomegalovirus exposure and HLA in healthy donors. Study-level findings and limits: The study labeled roughly 160 TCR beta chains cytomegalovirus-associated. TCR beta sequences reportedly predicted the HLA-A and HLA-B alleles of most subjects accurately. For most TCR sequences rarity was the rule, although some public TCRs occurred in many donors.

A remark on this clone: The antigen is not known.

The PCR used 60 Vbeta and 13 Jbeta primers. Clones were sequenced by immunoSEQ multiplex PCR, and TCRdb holds only the in-frame ones, with some missing. The sample yields about 150,000 clones, over 75% seen once. This CDR3 contains 13 residues. The V gene lost 6 bases and the J gene lost 8 bases, with 16 bases spanning the gap. Germline CDR1 reads MNHNS; CDR2 reads SASEGT. Sequencing used PBMCs. The sequence was obtained from a male donor in good health and CMV-seronegative. The chain recombines TRBV6-1 with TRBJ1-2; D not certain. CDR3 amino acids: CASSQTFLKGYTF. In DNA, the CDR3 is TGTGCCAGCAGCCAGACATTTCTAAAGGGCTACACCTTC.